The clone carrying this T cell receptor (beta chain) was picked up many times. This sample is part of a study of T cells in Graves' hyperthyroidism and ophthalmopathy. Amplification yielded TCR beta CDR3 regions, with RNA transcripts as the source. HTBI primers drove first-round RT-PCR of the TCR CDR3. TCRdb re-called the multiplex PCR reads with MiXCR, one entry per CDR3 protein. The profile shows more than 350,000 distinct CDR3 sequences, roughly 15% of them singletons. Criteria for exclusion of patients were uncontrolled infection, other autoimmune disease, pregnancy or lactation. PBMCs stemmed from about 9.7 ml fresh peripheral blood. This CDR3 is 12 amino acids long. Deletions cut 2 bases from V and 4 bases from J, with 7 bases between. Germline V CDR1 and CDR2: GTSNPN, SVGIG (reference sequence).

V usage is TRBV30 and J usage is TRBJ2-3; unclear D gene. The origin of this receptor is a woman aged 55-69 years with Graves' ophthalmopathy. The specimen was blood. CDR3 amino acids: CAWSNTADTQYF. The CDR3 region has the DNA TGTGCCTGGAGTAATACGGCAGATACGCAGTATTTT.